This paragraph covers one T cell receptor (beta chain) sequence. Its antigen is currently unknown. Generated by immunoSEQ multiplex PCR, the TCRdb table keeps only in-frame clones and is missing some. This table holds tens of thousands of clones, about 65% found once. The data are from a study of vaccination effects on CD4 cells after COVID-19. V dropped 1 base and J dropped 4 bases, with 16 bases sitting between them. Germline lookup yields CDR1 LGHDT and CDR2 YNNKEL (reference sequence). The CDR3 extends over 16 amino acids. Investigators separated out CD4+ T cells once around 10 days of culture had passed. The study found no prior SARS-CoV-2 infection in the vaccine recipients, who tested negative for nucleocapsid antibodies.

The chain is built from TRBV3-1 (or the pseudogene TRBV3-2) and TRBJ1-2, with D perhaps matching TRBD1 (5 bases). Sequenced material: CD4+ T cells from PBMCs cultured without peptide, taken before COVID-19 vaccination. The TCR originated in a human donor who received a COVID-19 vaccine. The CDR3 loop is CASSQGHGSGGYGYTF. CDR3 DNA: TGTGCCAGCAGCCAAGGGCACGGGTCGGGGGGCTATGGCTACACCTTC.